Listed here are 31 T cell receptor beta chains from one sample, sequenced in a study of blood T cell repertoires in COVID-19. The method was immunoSEQ multiplex PCR; TCRdb's version includes in-frame clones alone and lacks a portion of them. The sample contains about 280,000 clones, nearly 90% of which appear only once. Sequenced material: peripheral blood. The origin of the receptors is a woman in her twenties or thirties with COVID-19, enrolled during active disease.

In its sample, this clone was seen once. The chain is built from TRBV9 and TRBJ1-1; unclear D gene. This CDR3 spans 14 amino acids. Germline CDR1 and CDR2: SGDLS and YYNGEE. V was shortened by 4 bases and J by 1 base, with 11 bases between the two germline ends. The CDR3 region is CASSPSSGNTEAFF. CDR3 sequence (DNA): TGTGCCAGCAGCCCGTCGTCAGGGAACACTGAAGCTTTCTTT.

A note on this clone: Other DNA sequences in this specimen translate into the identical CDR3. The chain uses TRBV27 and TRBJ2-7, with D tentatively TRBD1 (5 bases). Germline CDR1 reads MNHEY; CDR2 reads SMNVEV (reference sequence). Trimming shortened V by 3 bases and J by 1 base, and 7 bases separated the two germline ends. This CDR3 is built from 13 residues. The CDR3 nucleotides are TGTGCCAGCAGTTTGGGGCGGTCCTACGAGCAGTACTTC. It codes for CASSLGRSYEQYF.

The rearrangement joins TRBV5-1 to TRBJ2-1; 7 nucleotides agree with TRBD1. This CDR3 is built from 15 residues. The V segment lost 3 bases and the J segment 4 bases; nucleotides outside the gene matches: 7. CDR1 and CDR2 from the germline V gene are SGHRS and YFSETQ. CDR3: CASSWTGTDYNEQFF. CDR3 nucleotide sequence: TGCGCCAGCAGCTGGACCGGGACAGATTACAATGAGCAGTTCTTC.

This sequence joins TRBV5-1 and TRBJ2-1, with D possibly TRBD1 on 6 matching bases. V was cut by 4 bases and J by 3 bases, with 14 bases left in between. The CDR3 is 15 amino acids. The V gene's germline CDR1 is SGHRS and CDR2 YFSETQ. CDR3 nucleotides: TGCGCCAGCAGCGCAGACAGGTTGCGCTACAATGAGCAGTTCTTC. It is translated as CASSADRLRYNEQFF. The entire variable domain, with the rest obtained from reference TRBV5-1 and TRBJ2-1, is as follows: KAGVTQTPRYLIKTRGQQVTLSCSPISGHRSVSWYQQTPGQGLQFLFEYFSETQRNKGNFPGRFSGRQFSNSRSEMNVSTLELGDSALYLCASSADRLRYNEQFFGPGTRLTVL.

The chain employs TRBV30 and TRBJ2-1; D is possibly TRBD1 (6 bases). V was trimmed by 1 base and J by 0 bases, leaving 10 bases between them. This CDR3 comprises 15 residues. In germline, CDR1 is GTSNPN, CDR2 SVGIG (reference sequence). As DNA, the CDR3 is TGTGCCTGGAGTGAGGGGGATAGCTCCTACAATGAGCAGTTCTTC. Protein sequence: CAWSEGDSSYNEQFF.

This chain links TRBV29-1 with TRBJ1-2, with D perhaps TRBD1 (6 bases). Trimming took 5 bases from V and 8 from J, leaving 21 bases between them. The CDR3 runs to 14 residues. The germline V gene encodes CDR1 SQVTM and CDR2 ANQGSEA. CDR3 sequence reads: CSVLPYRESRGYTF. DNA of the CDR3: TGCAGCGTTTTACCGTACAGGGAGTCCAGGGGCTACACCTTC.

The rearrangement links TRBV5-4 to TRBJ1-2; TRBD1 matches at 9 bases. V lost 2 bases, J lost 4 bases, and 6 bases stayed unmatched. The CDR3 is 15 residues long. From germline, CDR1 is SGHNT and CDR2 YYREEE (reference sequence). The CDR3 protein is CASSFGTGPIYGYTF. The CDR3 nucleotides are TGTGCCAGCAGCTTTGGGACAGGGCCCATCTATGGCTACACCTTC. Using reference TRBV5-4 and TRBJ1-2 for the parts outside the CDR3, the full variable domain is ETGVTQSPTHLIKTRGQQVTLRCSSQSGHNTVSWYQQALGQGPQFIFQYYREEENGRGNFPPRFSGLQFPNYSSELNVNALELDDSALYLCASSFGTGPIYGYTFGSGTRLTVV.

The V and J genes are TRBV19 and TRBJ1-5, with D maybe TRBD1 (5 bases). This CDR3 comprises 14 residues. Trimming left V 4 bases short and J 4 bases short, with 11 bases between. Germline assignment: CDR1 LNHDA and CDR2 SQIVND (reference sequence). CDR3 in DNA: TGTGCCAGTAGTACCAATACAGGTAATCAGCCCCAGCATTTT. Residues: CASSTNTGNQPQHF.

The chain employs TRBV4-1 and TRBJ1-1; TRBD1 might be the D (5 bases). The length of the CDR3 is 17 residues. Per germline, CDR1 MGHRA and CDR2 YSYEKL. V was cut by 1 base and J by 2 bases, with 17 bases left in between. The CDR3: CASSQVGLGNRNTEAFF. CDR3 DNA sequence: TGCGCCAGCAGCCAAGTGGGACTAGGAAACAGAAACACTGAAGCTTTCTTT.

V usage is TRBV7-7 and J usage is TRBJ2-7; 7 bases are shared with TRBD1. The CDR3 sequence is 13 residues long. Per germline, CDR1 SSHAT and CDR2 FNYEAQ (reference sequence). V was pared by 5 bases and J by 6 bases, with 7 bases of the junction left unmatched. CDR3 loop: CASSKSTGLEQYF. The DNA of the CDR3 is TGTGCCAGCAGCAAGTCGACAGGGCTCGAGCAGTACTTC.

This clone was seen a single time. V usage is TRBV5-4 and J usage is TRBJ2-7, with D maybe TRBD2 (7 bases). CDR3 length: 17 amino acids. V lost 4 bases and J lost 0, with 20 bases in between. In germline, CDR1 is SGHNT, CDR2 YYREEE (reference sequence). In DNA form, the CDR3 reads TGTGCCAGCAGCCTCGGACCGGGGGGCCAGAGCTCCTACGAGCAGTACTTC. This encodes CASSLGPGGQSSYEQYF.

The CDR3 sequence: CASSILPGDNQPQHF. The CDR3 DNA is TGTGCCAGTAGTATCCTCCCGGGGGATAATCAGCCCCAGCATTTT. V usage is TRBV19 and J usage is TRBJ1-5; weak D call: TRBD1 (5 bases). Looked up from germline, CDR1 is LNHDA and CDR2 is SQIVND (reference sequence). V shed 3 bases and J shed 4 bases, with 13 bases lying between them. This CDR3 comprises 15 residues.

The chain combines TRBV6-5 with TRBJ2-5; D remains ambiguous. Trimming cost V 4 bases and J 5 bases, with 14 bases left between them. The length of the CDR3 is 14 residues. Germline lookup yields CDR1 MNHEY and CDR2 SVGAGI. CDR3 residues: CASSSPPGRETQYF. For the CDR3, the DNA is TGTGCCAGCAGTTCCCCCCCCGGTCGGGAGACCCAGTACTTC.

The chain employs TRBV7-9 and TRBJ2-1; TRBD2 agrees at 16 bases. Germline assignment: CDR1 SEHNR and CDR2 FQNEAQ (reference sequence). This CDR3 comprises 19 residues. J lost 4 bases, V lost 5 bases, and 11 bases had no gene match. The CDR3 sequence is CASSPGLAGGPAGYNEQFF. The CDR3 DNA follows: TGTGCCAGCAGCCCGGGACTAGCGGGGGGGCCCGCGGGTTACAATGAGCAGTTCTTC.

The rearrangement links TRBV25-1 to TRBJ1-3; D possibly corresponds to TRBD1 (6 bases). The CDR3 is 16 residues long. The germline V gene has CDR1 MGHDK and CDR2 SYGVNS. The germline V and J ends were trimmed by 4 bases and 0 bases, with 13 bases remaining between them. The CDR3 loop reads CASSAPLGGSGNTIYF. The CDR3 coding sequence is TGTGCCAGCAGTGCCCCCCTAGGGGGCTCTGGAAACACCATATATTTT.

The chain couples TRBV18 to TRBJ2-5; perhaps TRBD1 as D (6 bases). Germline CDR1 is KGHSH and CDR2 is LQKENI. The CDR3 spans 15 residues. V lost 5 bases and J lost 1, with 14 bases in between. CDR3 residues: CASSNSQGRQETQYF. CDR3 nucleotide sequence: TGTGCCAGCTCAAACTCACAGGGACGCCAAGAGACCCAGTACTTC.

The chain carries TRBV28 and TRBJ1-5; perhaps TRBD1 as D (6 bases). The CDR3 runs to 14 residues. V shed 3 bases and J shed 7 bases, with 13 bases lying between them. Per the germline V gene, CDR1 is MDHEN and CDR2 is SYDVKM. CDR3 region: CASSFMAGDQPQHF. CDR3 nucleotide sequence: TGTGCCAGCAGTTTTATGGCAGGGGACCAGCCCCAGCATTTT.

The chain combines TRBV3-1 (or the pseudogene TRBV3-2) with TRBJ2-4, with D maybe TRBD2 (6 bases). Trimming stripped 3 bases from V and 3 bases from J, with 15 bases between. CDR1 and CDR2 from the germline V gene are LGHDT and YNNKEL (reference sequence). This CDR3 is built from 16 residues. CDR3 sequence (DNA): TGTGCCAGCAGCCAGGGAGGTCCCCTTAGCAAAAACATTCAGTACTTC. It codes for CASSQGGPLSKNIQYF.

The chain couples TRBV18 to TRBJ2-5; TRBD1 might be the D (6 bases). Trimming cost V 4 bases and J 3 bases, with 12 bases left between them. The germline V gene has CDR1 KGHSH and CDR2 LQKENI. CDR3 length: 14 residues. DNA of the CDR3: TGTGCCAGCTCACGGGCAGGGGCCAAAGAGACCCAGTACTTC. It encodes CASSRAGAKETQYF.

The gene calls are TRBV6-6 and TRBJ2-3, with D possibly being TRBD1 (6 bases). Per germline, CDR1 MNHNY and CDR2 SVGAGI (reference sequence). The CDR3 spans 15 residues. The V end was cut by 0 bases, the J end by 4 bases, with 11 bases between. The CDR3 reads CASSYSTGTADTQYF. DNA of the CDR3: TGTGCCAGCAGTTACTCAACAGGGACGGCAGATACGCAGTATTTT.

This chain links TRBV4-1 with TRBJ2-7, with TRBD1 identical over 10 bases. V shed 0 bases, J shed 3 bases, and the junction held 5 bases outside the gene matches. The CDR3 is 16 residues long. The germline gives CDR1 MGHRA, CDR2 YSYEKL. The CDR3 nucleotides are TGCGCCAGCAGCCAAGATAGGACAGGGGGGTTCTACGAGCAGTACTTC. Protein product: CASSQDRTGGFYEQYF.

The V call is TRBV11-2, the J call TRBJ1-2; perhaps TRBD1 as D (6 bases). Germline V gene lookup returns CDR1 SGHAT and CDR2 FQNNGV. This CDR3 has 11 amino acids. Trimming stripped 3 bases from V and 7 bases from J, with 6 bases between. The CDR3 here is CASSFRGGYTF. CDR3 sequence (DNA): TGTGCCAGCAGCTTCAGGGGTGGCTACACCTTC.

V gene TRBV28 combines with J gene TRBJ1-6, with D maybe TRBD1 (6 bases). This CDR3 region has 14 residues. CDR1 is MDHEN, CDR2 SYDVKM, per germline. V was cut by 5 bases and J by 4 bases, with 9 bases left in between. The DNA of the CDR3 is TGTGCCAGCAGTCCGGACAGTTATAATTCACCCCTCCACTTT. Its translation: CASSPDSYNSPLHF.

The chain couples TRBV29-1 to TRBJ1-4; no clear D. Trimming pared 5 bases from V and 7 bases from J, leaving 11 bases between. The CDR3 has 12 residues. Germline lookup yields CDR1 SQVTM and CDR2 ANQGSEA. CDR3 coding DNA: TGCAGCGTTCCCGGCGGGAGTGAAAAACTGTTTTTT. Protein: CSVPGGSEKLFF.

V gene TRBV19 combines with J gene TRBJ1-2; D not certain. The CDR3 runs to 15 residues. Trimming cost V 4 bases and J 4 bases, with 16 bases left between them. CDR1 LNHDA and CDR2 SQIVND come from the germline V gene (reference sequence). CDR3 protein: CASSTGVPTGYGYTF. The CDR3 DNA sequence: TGTGCCAGTAGTACCGGGGTGCCAACCGGCTATGGCTACACCTTC.

The CDR3 DNA reads TGTGCCAGCAGCTACTCTTCTACGCCCCAGCATTTT. It yields the protein CASSYSSTPQHF. The gene calls are TRBV7-9 and TRBJ1-5; D is unclear. CDR1 is SEHNR and CDR2 is FQNEAQ in the germline V gene (reference sequence). The CDR3 contains 12 residues. Trimming removed 4 bases from V and 9 bases from J, with 10 bases in between.

In this sample, this clone turned up once. The chain joins TRBV5-1 to TRBJ1-2; D is ambiguous. The CDR3 is made up of 14 amino acids. Per the germline V gene, CDR1 is SGHRS and CDR2 is YFSETQ. V lost 4 bases and J 2 bases, leaving 12 bases between the germline ends. CDR3 protein: CASSKEVQNYGYTF. As DNA, the CDR3 is TGCGCCAGCAGCAAAGAGGTCCAGAACTATGGCTACACCTTC.

The chain carries TRBV7-9 and TRBJ2-5; TRBD1 matches 8 bases. The V segment lost 4 bases and the J segment 3 bases; nucleotides outside the gene matches: 13. The CDR3 spans 17 residues. CDR1 and CDR2 (germline): SEHNR, FQNEAQ (reference sequence). The CDR3 DNA reads as TGTGCCAGCAGCTATTGGAGGGGGACAGGTTTTAAAGAGACCCAGTACTTC. Translated: CASSYWRGTGFKETQYF. The whole variable domain, filled in from reference TRBV7-9 and TRBJ2-5, reads DTGVSQNPRHKITKRGQNVTFRCDPISEHNRLYWYRQTLGQGPEFLTYFQNEAQLEKSRLLSDRFSAERPKGSFSTLEIQRTEQGDSAMYLCASSYWRGTGFKETQYFGPGTRLLVL.

The rearrangement uses TRBV6-5 and TRBJ2-7; D perhaps matches TRBD2 (6 bases). CDR1 and CDR2 (germline): MNHEY, SVGAGI. CDR3 length: 11 amino acids. The V gene lost 7 bases and the J gene lost 7 bases, with 11 bases spanning the gap. DNA for the CDR3: TGTGCCAGCATTCTAGGGAGGGAGCAGTACTTC. This translates into CASILGREQYF.

This chain joins TRBV2 and TRBJ2-5; no definite D call. This CDR3 region has 11 residues. With 4 bases removed from V and 4 bases from J, the gap between germline ends came to 4 bases. Germline CDR1 reads SNHLY; CDR2 reads FYNNEI. CDR3 bases: TGTGCCAGCAGTGCAGGAGAGACCCAGTACTTC. Protein product: CASSAGETQYF. The variable domain in full, completed from reference TRBV2 and TRBJ2-5, reads EPEVTQTPSHQVTQMGQEVILRCVPISNHLYFYWYRQILGQKVEFLVSFYNNEISEKSEIFDDQFSVERPDGSNFTLKIRSTKLEDSAMYFCASSAGETQYFGPGTRLLVL.

The CDR3 protein is CASSSTGSNYGYTF. The CDR3 DNA sequence: TGTGCCAGCAGCTCGACAGGGAGTAACTATGGCTACACCTTC. The chain is built from TRBV5-6 and TRBJ1-2, with 7 positions matching TRBD1. The trim removed 3 bases at V and 1 base at J, leaving 3 bases unmatched. Germline V gene data show CDR1 as SGHDT and CDR2 as YYEEEE. There are 14 residues in the CDR3.